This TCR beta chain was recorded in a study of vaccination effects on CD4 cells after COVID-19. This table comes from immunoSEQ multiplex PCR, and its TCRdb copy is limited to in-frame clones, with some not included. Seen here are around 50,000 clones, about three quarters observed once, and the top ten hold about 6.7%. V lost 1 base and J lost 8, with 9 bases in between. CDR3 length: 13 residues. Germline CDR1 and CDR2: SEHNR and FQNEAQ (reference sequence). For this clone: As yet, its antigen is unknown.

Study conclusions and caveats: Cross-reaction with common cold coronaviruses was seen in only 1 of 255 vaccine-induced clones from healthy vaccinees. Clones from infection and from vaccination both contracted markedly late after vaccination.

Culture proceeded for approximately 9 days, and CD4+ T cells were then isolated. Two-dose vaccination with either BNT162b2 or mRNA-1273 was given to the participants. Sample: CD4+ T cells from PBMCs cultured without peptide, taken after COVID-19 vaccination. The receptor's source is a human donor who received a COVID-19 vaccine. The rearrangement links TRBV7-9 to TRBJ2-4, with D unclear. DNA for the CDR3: TGTGCCAGCAGCTTAGGGGGTTGGGACATTCAGTACTTC. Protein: CASSLGGWDIQYF.